The T cell receptor (beta chain) under discussion was sequenced for a study of human T cells and chemical hapten exposure. V shed 4 bases, J shed 2 bases, and the junction held 4 bases outside the gene matches. Germline CDR1 reads MNHNS; CDR2 reads SASEGT. This CDR3 has 16 residues. TCRdb re-called the RACE reads through MiXCR, storing one row per CDR3 protein. The sample carries 35,000 to 50,000 distinct CDR3 sequences, over 9.5% recorded once. The time point: pre-sensitization, week 0. Treatment described: therapeutic diphenylcyclopropenone sensitization with weekly scalp DPC. This clonotype has just a few counts.

Sequencing used whole blood, obtained in connection with sensitization to the hapten diphenylcyclopropenone (DPC). This TCR came from a man aged 25 to 45 with alopecia areata. Some clones in this sample may be carry-over from other donors' samples. The J gene is TRBJ2-3, the V gene TRBV6-1; TRBD2 aligns across 12 bases. The CDR3: CASSVLAGGLTDTQYF. The CDR3 DNA reads TGTGCCAGCAGTGTACTAGCGGGAGGCCTCACAGATACGCAGTATTTT.